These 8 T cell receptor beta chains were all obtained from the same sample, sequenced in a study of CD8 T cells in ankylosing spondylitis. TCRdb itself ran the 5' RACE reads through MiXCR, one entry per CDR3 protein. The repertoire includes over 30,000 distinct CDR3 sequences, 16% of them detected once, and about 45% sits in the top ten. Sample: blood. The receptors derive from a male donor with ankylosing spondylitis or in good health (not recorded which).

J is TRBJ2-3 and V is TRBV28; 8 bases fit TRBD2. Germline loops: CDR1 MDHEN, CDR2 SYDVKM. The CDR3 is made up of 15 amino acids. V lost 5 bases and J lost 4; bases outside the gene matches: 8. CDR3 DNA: TGTGCCAGCAGTACAGCGGGGGAAGGGGCAGATACGCAGTATTTT. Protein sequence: CASSTAGEGADTQYF.

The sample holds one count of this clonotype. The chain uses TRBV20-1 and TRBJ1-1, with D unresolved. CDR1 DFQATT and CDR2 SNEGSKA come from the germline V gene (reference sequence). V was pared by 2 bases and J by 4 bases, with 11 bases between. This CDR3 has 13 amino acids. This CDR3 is CSARIREVTEAFF. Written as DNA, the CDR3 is TGCAGTGCTAGAATCCGGGAGGTCACTGAAGCTTTCTTT.

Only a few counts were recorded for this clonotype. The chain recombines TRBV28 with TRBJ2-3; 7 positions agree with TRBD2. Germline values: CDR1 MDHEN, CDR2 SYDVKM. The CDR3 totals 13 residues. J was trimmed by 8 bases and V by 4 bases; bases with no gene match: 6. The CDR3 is CASSWRLAVTQYF. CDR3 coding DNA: TGTGCCAGCAGTTGGCGCCTAGCGGTTACGCAGTATTTT.

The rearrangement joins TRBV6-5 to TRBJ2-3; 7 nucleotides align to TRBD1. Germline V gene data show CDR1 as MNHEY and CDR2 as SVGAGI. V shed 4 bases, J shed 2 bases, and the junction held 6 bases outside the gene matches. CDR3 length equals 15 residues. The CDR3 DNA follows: TGTGCCAGCAGTTGGGGACAGCCCGACACAGATACGCAGTATTTT. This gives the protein CASSWGQPDTDTQYF.

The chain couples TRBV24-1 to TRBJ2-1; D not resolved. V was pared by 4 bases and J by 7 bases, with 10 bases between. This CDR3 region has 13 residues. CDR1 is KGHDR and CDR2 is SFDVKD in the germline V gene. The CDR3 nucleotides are TGTGCCACCAGTGAACTCTGGGGAAATGAGCAGTTCTTC. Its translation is CATSELWGNEQFF.

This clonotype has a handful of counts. CDR3 residues: CASRKGDGTQYF. As DNA, the CDR3 is TGTGCCAGCAGAAAAGGGGACGGGACCCAGTACTTC. This chain joins TRBV2 and TRBJ2-5; D tentatively fits TRBD1 or TRBD2 (5 bases each). Trimming pared 6 bases from V and 7 bases from J, leaving 12 bases between. The germline CDR1 and CDR2 sequences are SNHLY and FYNNEI. CDR3 length: 12 amino acids.

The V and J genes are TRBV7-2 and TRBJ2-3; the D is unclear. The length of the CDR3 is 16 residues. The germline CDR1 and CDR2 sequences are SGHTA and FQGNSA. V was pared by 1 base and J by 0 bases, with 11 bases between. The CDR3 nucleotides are TGTGCCAGCAGCTTAGAAGGTAGTACTAGCACAGATACGCAGTATTTT. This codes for CASSLEGSTSTDTQYF.

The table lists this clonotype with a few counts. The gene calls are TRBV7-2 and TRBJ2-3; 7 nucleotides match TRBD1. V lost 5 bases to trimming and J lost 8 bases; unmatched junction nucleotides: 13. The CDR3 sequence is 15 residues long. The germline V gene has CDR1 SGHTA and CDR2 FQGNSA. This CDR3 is CASSLQRGLYGTQYF. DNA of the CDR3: TGTGCCAGCAGCCTACAAAGGGGGCTATATGGTACGCAGTATTTT. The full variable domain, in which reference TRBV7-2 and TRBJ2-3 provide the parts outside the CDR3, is GAGVSQSPSNKVTEKGKDVELRCDPISGHTALYWYRQSLGQGLEFLIYFQGNSAPDKSGLPSDRFSAERTGGSVSTLTIQRTQQEDSAVYLCASSLQRGLYGTQYFGPGTRLTVL.